Below, one T cell receptor (beta chain) is given with its context. This specimen belongs to a study of blood T cell repertoires in COVID-19. In the study overall: COVID-19 samples, acute and convalescent, were from the United States, Italy and Spain.

The CDR3 covers 18 residues. The V end lost 4 bases, the J end lost 4 bases, and 26 bases lay between the germline ends. The germline V gene has CDR1 SGHNT and CDR2 YYREEE (reference sequence). Repertoires were generated with immunoSEQ multiplex PCR, while TCRdb's copy carries only in-frame clones and drops some. This sample has fewer than 300,000 clones, with 75% to 95% found just once. Material: PBMCs or T cells enriched from blood (not recorded which). This clonotype was sampled from a woman aged 30 to 39 who had recovered from COVID-19. The genes are TRBV5-4 and TRBJ1-2; no definite D call. CDR3 sequence reads: CASSGPRPGFGVRYGYTF. CDR3 bases: TGTGCCAGCAGCGGGCCTCGCCCGGGATTTGGAGTACGCTATGGCTACACCTTC.